This is a list of T cell receptor beta chains from one sample in a study of OX40 agonist ivuxolimab in advanced cancers. Some clones are missing from TCRdb's copy, which holds only in-frame ones; the method was immunoSEQ multiplex PCR. The data hold about 81,000 clones, with about 92% observed a single time. Sequenced material: CD4+ or CD8+ T cells sorted from blood, taken in a trial of the OX40 agonist ivuxolimab. Receptors originate from an adult with an advanced solid tumor such as melanoma, head and neck, liver or kidney cancer. Both conserved end residues are trimmed from each CDR3.

j_gene: TRBJ1-4; v_gene: TRBV7-9; CDR3aa: ASSYGPATNEKLF
j_gene: TRBJ2-5; v_gene: TRBV7-2; CDR3aa: ASSLVNRAETQY
j_gene: TRBJ2-1; v_gene: TRBV7-7; CDR3aa: ASSYAPSGVNEQF
j_gene: TRBJ1-5; v_gene: TRBV6-5; CDR3aa: ASSEVSSNQPQH
j_gene: TRBJ2-5; v_gene: TRBV7-2; CDR3aa: ASSFLDRAGETQY
j_gene: TRBJ1-1; v_gene: TRBV4-3; CDR3aa: ASSPDGSGRGQNTEAF
j_gene: TRBJ2-3; v_gene: TRBV7-9; CDR3aa: ASSTARFTSTDTQY
j_gene: TRBJ2-7; v_gene: TRBV6-1; CDR3aa: ASSEKDVVGEQY
j_gene: TRBJ2-2; v_gene: TRBV29-1; CDR3aa: SVGTNGELF
j_gene: TRBJ2-3; v_gene: TRBV7-2; CDR3aa: ASSLITGSDTQY
j_gene: TRBJ2-7; v_gene: TRBV28; CDR3aa: ASVTRGGSYEQY